This T cell receptor beta chain was sequenced in a study of control samples from healthy donors and cancer patients. The CDR3 is 15 residues long. The protocol was immunoSEQ multiplex PCR, while the TCRdb copy is restricted to in-frame clones and leaves out a portion. Recorded for this sample: about 200,000 clones. The sample consisted of blood. The rearrangement links TRBV21-1 to TRBJ1-1. TRBV21-1 is classified as a pseudogene. This receptor was obtained from a woman aged 25 to 45 in good health. CDR3 coding DNA: TGTGCCAGCAGTAAAAGCGCAGATTTGAACACTGAAGCTTTCTTT. This encodes CASSKSADLNTEAFF.